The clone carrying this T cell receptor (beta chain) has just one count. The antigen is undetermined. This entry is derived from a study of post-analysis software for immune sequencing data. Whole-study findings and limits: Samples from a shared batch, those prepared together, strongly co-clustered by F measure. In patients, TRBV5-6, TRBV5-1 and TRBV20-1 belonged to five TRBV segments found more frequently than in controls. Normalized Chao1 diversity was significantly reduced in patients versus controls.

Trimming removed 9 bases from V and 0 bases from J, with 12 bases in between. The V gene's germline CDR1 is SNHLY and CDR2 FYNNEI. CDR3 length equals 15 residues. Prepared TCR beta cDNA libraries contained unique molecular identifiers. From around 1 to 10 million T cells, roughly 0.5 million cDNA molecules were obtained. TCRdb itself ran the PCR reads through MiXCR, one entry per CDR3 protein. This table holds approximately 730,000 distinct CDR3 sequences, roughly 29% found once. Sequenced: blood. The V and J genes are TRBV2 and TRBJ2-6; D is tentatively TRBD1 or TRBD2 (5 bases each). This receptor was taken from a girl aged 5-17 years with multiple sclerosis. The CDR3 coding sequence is TGTGCCAGAAAGGGACCTTACTCTGGGGCCAACGTCCTGACTTTC. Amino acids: CARKGPYSGANVLTF.